This section outlines one T cell receptor (beta chain) sequence together with its context. The specificity of this receptor is unknown. The cohort consisted of fewer than 700 healthy bone marrow donors. Cohort members were all nominally healthy when sampled, although unrecorded immune exposures were likely present. The donor tested CMV seropositive and was one of the 289 seropositive cohort members. Every donor gave a peripheral blood sample, and the peripheral blood mononuclear cells from that sample were used for TCR beta sequencing. The Qiagen DNeasy Blood Extraction Kit was used to extract genomic DNA from the blood cell samples. Library method: the immunoSEQ multiplex PCR assay. For the multiplex PCR, a mixture combining 60 forward primers for TCR Vbeta segments and 13 reverse primers for TCR Jbeta segments was used. The CDR3 region of rearranged TCR beta genes was amplified from genomic DNA by a multiplex PCR assay. The Illumina HiSeq System was used to sequence the amplified TCR beta libraries as 87-base-pair reads. Under the source paper's analysis protocol: A later analysis counted about 76 million unique TCR beta chains across the 550 to 700 repertoires, and 10 million to 12 million of these chains were shared by at least two donors. Raw reads were error-corrected and collapsed into unique sequences with a nearest-neighbor algorithm that merged closely related sequences to remove PCR and sequencing errors. CDR3 sequences were aligned to IMGT reference sequences to assign V, D and J gene segments. For a sequence to be retained, a match of at least six nucleotides was required to both a V gene segment and a J gene segment. Rearrangements were called productive when the CDR3 lacked stop codons and stayed in frame with V and J; all others were non-productive. CDR3 was defined according to IMGT convention as the region running from the second conserved V-encoded cysteine to the conserved J-encoded phenylalanine. The earlier analysis of 500 to 750 of the donors excluded any sequence lacking an unambiguous match to a single V gene segment. In an earlier analysis of 587 of the donors, a V segment was called functional when productive rearrangements were above 56.7%, and segregating when the standard deviation between donors exceeded 5%. To diagnose cytomegalovirus status from the catalog of TCR beta chain sequences, a statistical classification framework was built. A later analysis assigned V and J genes by comparing TCR nucleotide sequences with IMGT/GENE-DB human TR gene sequences. The TCRdist pipeline was used in a later analysis to assign CDR3 sequences and most-parsimonious VDJ recombination scenarios. In a later analysis, each TCR beta chain was defined by its CDR3 amino acid sequence together with its V-gene family, and reads lacking a unique V-gene family were excluded. A later analysis removed several hundred highly shared, low-generation-probability nucleotide sequences to deal with suspected cross-contamination and a sequencing artifact. In a later analysis, a clonal expansion index was calculated for each public chain from normalized within-repertoire ranks of inferred template counts. Generation probabilities in a later analysis came from a VDJ recombination model fitted to out-of-frame rearrangements, and those results were checked against IGoR. Hypergeometric tests were used in a later analysis to score TCR-TCR, TCR-HLA and TCR-CMV co-occurrence, with a repertoire-size bias correction applied to the TCR pairs. A later analysis estimated false discovery rates by permuting HLA or CMV assignments 20 times. In a later analysis, co-occurring TCRs were grouped using DBSCAN, with TCRdist sequence similarity added in when clustering inside HLA-allele-positive subsets. Repertoires with fewer than 30,000 or more than 120,000 public chains, plus five repertoires with anomalous nucleotide sharing, were excluded from co-occurrence clustering. Imported from immuneACCESS, the table was reduced by TCRdb to in-frame sequences with V and J called. These copies leave out some clones; in studies compared against another copy, an unresolved V gene accounts for under half, and the cause of the remainder is not known. V, J and clone size reflect that table, while D and trimming were determined from the DNA. This sample's table contains around 140,000 clones. The ten largest account for 1.5% to 2% of the sample.

CDR1 is given as KGHSH and CDR2 as LQKENI, both from the germline V gene. V was cut back by 2 bases and J by 5 bases, leaving a gap of 9 bases between them. Taken from cysteine to phenylalanine, the CDR3 has 13 residues. The CDR3 DNA has 39 bases and is translated from base 1. The record originates from a study of cytomegalovirus exposure and HLA in healthy donors (dated by TCRdb to 2017 to 2019). Turning to the overall study: According to an earlier analysis of a few hundred of the donors, about 180 million T cells yielded 117 million unique TCR beta sequences and about 300 Gb of sequence data. An early release that covered 500 to 800 HLA-typed donors contained about 290 gigabases of sequencing data and approximately 85 million unique TCR sequences. Of the 300 to 400 genotyped donors, roughly 85% fell in the genetic ancestry cluster associated with self-reported Caucasian donors. The study aimed to test whether cataloging public T cell receptors could reveal signatures of past pathogen exposure. The study profiled the T cell repertoires of hundreds of subjects by immunosequencing and related them to cytomegalovirus serostatus. In addition to the first cohort of 666 subjects, a separate validation cohort of 130 or so different subjects was used. High-throughput TCR immunosequencing, statistical association of individual TCRs with disease status, and machine learning were combined to predict cytomegalovirus infection status. A later analysis re-examined previously published TCR beta repertoires from more than 600 donors and added high-resolution HLA genotyping to investigate patterns of TCR occurrence. Rather than drawing on any new phenotypic data, the later analysis identified candidate immune exposures from TCR beta sequences and the way those sequences occurred across donors. In an earlier analysis of a few hundred of the donors, high-throughput TCR beta sequencing was used to judge whether each TCR beta V gene segment behaved as functional or pseudogenic. Donor age, sex, ethnicity and CMV serostatus were compiled alongside the repertoire data. A later genetic analysis took genome-wide SNP genotypes for about three fifths of the 666 donors and used that subset as a discovery cohort. Every discovery cohort repertoire had been produced on one sequencing platform. Class I and class II HLA loci were covered by the typing at four-digit resolution. The number of donors typed differed by locus, with about 620-630 for A, B, C, DRB1 and DQB1, around 500 for DQA1, 600 to 610 for DPA1, and some 470 for DPB1. A handful of DR-DQ haplotypes were handled as single units for association and clustering because linkage in the cohort was strong. Among about 400 genotyped donors of the cohort, an average of roughly 230,000 unique TCR beta nucleotide sequences was sequenced per donor, of which about 18% were non-productive. Summary of the overall study and its limitations: A later analysis found that HLA-associated TCR beta chains were more clonally expanded and had lower generation probabilities than equally common non-associated chains. A cluster of highly shared sequence variants was judged likely to represent a technical artifact of the sequencing pipeline. The study gave a list of some 150 TCR beta chains associated with cytomegalovirus. In a later analysis, several top co-occurrence clusters were reported to appear linked to parvovirus B19, influenza, CMV and Epstein-Barr virus. Assigning TCR associations to individual alleles was difficult when HLA alleles, especially DR and DQ, strongly co-occurred. Three of the identified cytomegalovirus-associated TCR beta chains were confirmed in vitro to be specific for cytomegalovirus antigens. In a later genetic analysis, a missense DCLRE1C variant was associated with V-gene and J-gene trimming of TCR beta chains, and the association was replicated in an independent cohort. The classifier was reported to diagnose cytomegalovirus status with high specificity and sensitivity in both the original and validation cohorts. For the cohort, immune exposure information was limited to CMV serostatus. In this cohort, only TCR beta chains were sequenced, and detectable features were limited by the absence of alpha or paired-chain data. In a later analysis, some 18,000 TCR beta sequences were associated with specific HLA alleles at a false discovery rate of 0.05. A later analysis found that most CMV-associated TCR beta chains appeared HLA-restricted, with HLA associations seemingly driven largely by CMV exposure. In a later analysis, TCR association rates were found to vary across HLA loci, with the most associated TCRs seen for DRB1 alleles and the fewest for HLA-C alleles. While some public TCRs were present in many individuals, most TCR sequences turned up only very rarely across donors. According to a later genetic analysis, donors in an Asian-associated ancestry cluster had fewer N-insertions in productive TCRs than the approximately 630-donor mean. Because counts were too low, 15 to 20 rarely observed V segments, including chromosome 9 orphons, were left out of the earlier analysis of 587 of the donors. Correlated functional status among segregating V segments might be attributable to linkage disequilibrium, but an unknown experimental factor could not be ruled out. In an earlier analysis of about 540 of the donors, most TCR beta V segments were observed in productive rearrangements about 87% or about 30% of the time, broadly matching IMGT annotations. The authors suggested that the approach could potentially be extended to other disease states and immunological phenotypes. A further reported finding was that TCR beta sequences accurately predicted the HLA-A and HLA-B alleles for most subjects in the first cohort. Because HLA typing was unavailable for some donors at each locus, only the typed subset was used in association tests. Roughly uniform sequencing depth across donors was assumed in presence/absence analyses, although this assumption may not hold. The 87-base-pair reads could not distinguish some IMGT-functional V segments, including TRBV6-2 and TRBV6-3, so those segments were excluded.

The source of this sequence is a middle-aged woman in good health and CMV-seropositive. Material: PBMCs. Here the chain combines TRBV18 and TRBJ2-5; the D gene remains uncertain. The CDR3 reads as follows: CASSPEPGETQYF. In nucleotides, the sequence is TGTGCCAGCTCACCAGAACCCGGGGAGACCCAGTACTTC.